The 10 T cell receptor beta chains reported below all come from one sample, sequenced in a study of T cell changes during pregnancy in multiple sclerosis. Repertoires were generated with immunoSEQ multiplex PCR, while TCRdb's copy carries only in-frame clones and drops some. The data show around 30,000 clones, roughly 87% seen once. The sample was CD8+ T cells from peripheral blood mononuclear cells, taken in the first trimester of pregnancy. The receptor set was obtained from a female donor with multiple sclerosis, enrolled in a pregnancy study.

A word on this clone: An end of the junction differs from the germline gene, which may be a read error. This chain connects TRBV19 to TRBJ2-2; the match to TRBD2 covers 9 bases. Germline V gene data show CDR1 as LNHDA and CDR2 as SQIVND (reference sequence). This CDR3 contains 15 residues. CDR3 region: CASRIAGEGTGELFF. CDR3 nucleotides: TGTGCCAGTAGGATAGCGGGAGAGGGGACCGGGGAGCTGTTTTTT.

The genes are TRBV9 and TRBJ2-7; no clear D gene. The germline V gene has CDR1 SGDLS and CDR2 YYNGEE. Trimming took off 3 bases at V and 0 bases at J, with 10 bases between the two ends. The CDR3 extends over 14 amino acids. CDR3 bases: TGTGCCAGCAGCGCCGGAGATCCCTCCTACGAGCAGTACTTC. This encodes CASSAGDPSYEQYF.

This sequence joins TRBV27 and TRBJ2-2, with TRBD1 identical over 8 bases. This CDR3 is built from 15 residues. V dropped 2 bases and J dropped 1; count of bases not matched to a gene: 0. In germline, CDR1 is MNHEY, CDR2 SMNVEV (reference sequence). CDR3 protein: CASSLDRGNTGELFF. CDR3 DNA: TGTGCCAGCAGTTTAGACAGGGGGAACACCGGGGAGCTGTTTTTT.

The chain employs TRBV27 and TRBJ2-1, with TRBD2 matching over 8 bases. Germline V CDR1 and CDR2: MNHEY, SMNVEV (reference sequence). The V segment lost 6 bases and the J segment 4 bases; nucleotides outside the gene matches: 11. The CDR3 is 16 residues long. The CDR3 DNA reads TGTGCCAGCAGCCTCATGGGGACTAGTTATTACAATGAGCAGTTCTTC. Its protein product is CASSLMGTSYYNEQFF.

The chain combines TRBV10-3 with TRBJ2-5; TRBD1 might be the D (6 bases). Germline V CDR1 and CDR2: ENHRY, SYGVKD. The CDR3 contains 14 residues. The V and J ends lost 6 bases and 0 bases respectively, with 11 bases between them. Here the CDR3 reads CAIRDSQYQETQYF. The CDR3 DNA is TGTGCCATCAGGGACAGCCAGTACCAAGAGACCCAGTACTTC.

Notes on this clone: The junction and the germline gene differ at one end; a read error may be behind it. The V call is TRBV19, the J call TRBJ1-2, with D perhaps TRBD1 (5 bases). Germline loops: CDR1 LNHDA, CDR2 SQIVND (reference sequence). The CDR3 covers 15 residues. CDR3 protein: CASSILVGDNNGYTF. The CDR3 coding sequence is TGTGCCAGTAGTATTCTGGTAGGGGATAACAATGGCTACACCTTC.

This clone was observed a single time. The CDR3 region is CASSIFEGQNIQYF. CDR3 DNA sequence: TGTGCCAGTAGTATTTTCGAGGGCCAAAACATTCAGTACTTC. The chain carries TRBV19 and TRBJ2-4, with D perhaps TRBD2 (5 bases). The CDR3 runs to 14 residues. From germline, CDR1 is LNHDA and CDR2 SQIVND (reference sequence). The V end was cut by 3 bases, the J end by 5 bases, with 11 bases between.

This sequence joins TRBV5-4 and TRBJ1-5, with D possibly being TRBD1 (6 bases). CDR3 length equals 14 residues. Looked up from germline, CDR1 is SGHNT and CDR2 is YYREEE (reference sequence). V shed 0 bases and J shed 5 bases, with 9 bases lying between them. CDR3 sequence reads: CASSLGPGDQPQHF. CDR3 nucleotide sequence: TGTGCCAGCAGCTTGGGCCCAGGGGATCAGCCCCAGCATTTT.

This CDR3 is CASSDTGISYNSPLHF. The CDR3 DNA reads TGTGCCAGCAGTGACACAGGGATCTCCTATAATTCACCCCTCCACTTT. This chain connects TRBV28 to TRBJ1-6, with D maybe TRBD1 (6 bases). CDR1 MDHEN and CDR2 SYDVKM come from the germline V gene. The CDR3 consists of 16 residues. With 5 bases removed from V and 0 bases from J, the gap between germline ends came to 11 bases.

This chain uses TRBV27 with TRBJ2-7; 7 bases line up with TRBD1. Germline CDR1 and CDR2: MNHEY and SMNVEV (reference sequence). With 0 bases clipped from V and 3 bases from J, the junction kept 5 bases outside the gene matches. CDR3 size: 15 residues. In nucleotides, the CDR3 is TGTGCCAGCAGTTTATCGTCGGGACAGAACTACGAGCAGTACTTC. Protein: CASSLSSGQNYEQYF.